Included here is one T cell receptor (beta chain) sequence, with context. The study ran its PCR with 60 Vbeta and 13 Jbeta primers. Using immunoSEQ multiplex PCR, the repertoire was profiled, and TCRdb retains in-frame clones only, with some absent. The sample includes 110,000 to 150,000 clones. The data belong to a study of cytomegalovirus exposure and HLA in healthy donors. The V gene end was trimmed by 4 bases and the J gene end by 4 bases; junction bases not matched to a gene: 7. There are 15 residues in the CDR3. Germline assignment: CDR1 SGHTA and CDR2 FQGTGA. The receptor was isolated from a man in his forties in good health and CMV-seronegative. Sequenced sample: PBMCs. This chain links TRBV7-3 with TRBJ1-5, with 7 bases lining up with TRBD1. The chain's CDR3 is CASSSFDRVNQPQHF. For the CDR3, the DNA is TGTGCCAGCAGCTCCTTTGACAGGGTAAATCAGCCCCAGCATTTT. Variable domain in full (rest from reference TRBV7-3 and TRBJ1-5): GAGVSQTPSNKVTEKGKYVELRCDPISGHTALYWYRQSLGQGPEFLIYFQGTGAADDSGLPNDRFFAVRPEGSVSTLKIQRTERGDSAVYLCASSSFDRVNQPQHFGDGTRLSIL.